A selection of T cell receptor beta chains follows, all from one sample in a study of T-cell reconstitution after alpha-beta-depleted transplantation in children. Each CDR3 protein gets one entry after TCRdb re-called the PCR reads with MiXCR. The repertoire consists of hundreds of thousands of distinct CDR3 sequences, with approximately 17% occurring once and the leading ten covering approximately 1.1%. Sequenced here: PBMCs from the stem cell graft donor, sampled from the stem cell graft. Every receptor here comes from a human donor who donated a stem cell graft to a child with acute myeloid leukemia. Both conserved end residues are part of each CDR3. D genes are given only for firm matches. Size tells how often a clone was seen (once, few, many) or the class of an expanded clone, and some rows leave it out.

>TRBJ2-2|TRBV10-3|NA|many
CAISVTGSGELFF
TGTGCCATCAGTGTAACAGGGTCCGGGGAGCTGTTTTTT
>TRBJ2-1|TRBV28|NA|NA
CASSRDWPKEQFF
TGTGCCAGCAGTCGGGACTGGCCGAAAGAGCAGTTCTTC
>TRBJ1-6|TRBV5-1|TRBD1|few
CASSQTGTNSPLHF
TGCGCCAGCAGCCAGACAGGGACTAATTCACCCCTCCACTTT
>TRBJ1-2|TRBV10-3|NA|few
CAISENANGYTF
TGTGCCATCAGTGAGAACGCCAATGGCTACACCTTC
>TRBJ1-4|TRBV5-1|NA|NA
CASSLHLREPNEKLFF
TGCGCCAGCAGCTTGCATCTGAGGGAGCCAAATGAAAAACTGTTTTTT
>TRBJ2-5|TRBV20-1|TRBD1|NA
CSATRQGRETQYF
TGCAGTGCTACGAGACAGGGGAGAGAGACCCAGTACTTC
>TRBJ2-7|TRBV5-1|NA|many
CASSLVAPGGSYEQYF
TGCGCCAGCAGCTTGGTTGCGCCGGGTGGGTCCTACGAGCAGTACTTC
>TRBJ2-7|TRBV5-1|TRBD1|once
CASSLARTGSKYSYEQYF
TGCGCCAGCAGCTTGGCCCGGACAGGGAGTAAATATTCCTACGAGCAGTACTTC
>TRBJ2-6|TRBV20-1|TRBD2|once
CSASPLLAGDSGANVLTF
TGCAGTGCTAGTCCACTACTAGCGGGGGACTCTGGGGCCAACGTCCTGACTTTC
>TRBJ1-1|TRBV20-1|TRBD1|many
CSARDPGQSTEAFF
TGCAGTGCTAGAGATCCGGGACAGAGCACTGAAGCTTTCTTT
>TRBJ2-2|TRBV11-2|TRBD2|NA
CASSSTSAGELFF
TGTGCCAGCAGCTCCACTAGCGCCGGGGAGCTGTTTTTT
>TRBJ2-1|TRBV10-3|TRBD1|many
CAIRSDRDNEQFF
TGTGCCATCAGATCGGACAGGGACAATGAGCAGTTCTTC
>TRBJ2-1|TRBV20-1|NA|many
CSARSTSFYNEQFF
TGCAGTGCTAGGTCTACTAGTTTCTACAATGAGCAGTTCTTC
>TRBJ1-2|TRBV4-1|NA|NA
CASSQVKGGLNYGYTF
TGCGCCAGCAGCCAAGTTAAGGGGGGGCTCAACTATGGCTACACCTTC
>TRBJ2-3|TRBV5-1|NA|many
CASSLADSGLTDTQYF
TGTGCCAGCAGCTTAGCGGACAGCGGGCTCACAGATACGCAGTATTTT
>TRBJ2-3|TRBV5-1|NA|few
CASSLDPLTDTQYF
TGCGCCAGCAGCTTGGACCCTCTCACAGATACGCAGTATTTT
>TRBJ1-3|TRBV14|TRBD1|NA
CASSEDRVDGNTIYF
TGTGCCAGCAGCGAAGACAGGGTGGATGGAAACACCATATATTTT
>TRBJ2-5|TRBV15|NA|NA
CATSSYTSDKETQYF
TGTGCCACCAGCAGCTACACGTCAGATAAAGAGACCCAGTACTTC
>TRBJ2-2|TRBV11-3|NA|NA
CASSLPVGTGELFF
TGTGCCAGCAGCCTCCCGGTCGGGACCGGGGAGCTGTTTTTT
>TRBJ2-7|TRBV20-1|NA|many
CSARGQNYEQYF
TGCAGTGCTAGAGGACAGAACTACGAGCAGTACTTC
>TRBJ1-2|TRBV7-9|NA|NA
CASSLVARGYTF
TGTGCCAGCAGCTTAGTGGCCAGGGGCTACACCTTC
>TRBJ2-7|TRBV7-2|NA|NA
CASSLAESPVYEQYF
TGTGCCAGCAGCTTAGCCGAAAGCCCCGTCTACGAGCAGTACTTC
>TRBJ2-1|TRBV11-2|TRBD1|NA
CASSFGQGASYNEQFF
TGTGCCAGCAGCTTCGGACAGGGGGCGTCCTACAATGAGCAGTTCTTC
>TRBJ2-1|TRBV10-1|NA|NA
CASSAYSSSYNEQFF
TGCGCCAGCAGTGCGTACAGTAGCTCCTACAATGAGCAGTTCTTC
>TRBJ2-3|TRBV9|TRBD2|NA
CASSVPSGGATDTQYF
TGTGCCAGCAGCGTCCCTAGCGGGGGGGCAACGGATACGCAGTATTTT
>TRBJ2-7|TRBV29-1|NA|few
CSVEDNGVDRYEQYF
TGCAGCGTTGAAGATAATGGGGTTGACCGCTACGAGCAGTACTTC
>TRBJ2-3|TRBV12-3/TRBV12-4|NA|many
CASSFTQRGTDTQYF
TGTGCCAGCAGTTTCACCCAGCGGGGCACAGATACGCAGTATTTT
>TRBJ2-5|TRBV9|NA|NA
CASSVVSGAPQETQYF
TGTGCCAGCAGCGTAGTGTCCGGGGCCCCCCAAGAGACCCAGTACTTC
>TRBJ2-1|TRBV7-6|TRBD2|few
CASSLEVAGANEQFF
TGTGCCAGCAGCTTAGAGGTAGCGGGCGCAAATGAGCAGTTCTTC
>TRBJ2-2|TRBV11-1|NA|NA
CASSLSSVGPSRGELFF
TGTGCCAGCAGCTTAAGTTCCGTTGGACCCAGTCGTGGGGAGCTGTTTTTT
>TRBJ1-1|TRBV27|TRBD1|many
CASSKQGFPEAFF
TGTGCCAGCAGTAAACAGGGGTTCCCTGAAGCTTTCTTT
>TRBJ2-3|TRBV5-6|TRBD2|many
CASSSWGLAGRDTQYF
TGTGCCAGCAGTTCTTGGGGACTAGCGGGGAGAGATACGCAGTATTTT
>TRBJ2-1|TRBV9|TRBD2|few
CASSVSGGATNEQFF
TGTGCCAGCAGCGTGAGCGGGGGGGCGACCAATGAGCAGTTCTTC
>TRBJ2-5|TRBV6-1|NA|NA
CASRRIQGDQETQYF
TGTGCCAGCAGAAGAATACAGGGTGACCAAGAGACCCAGTACTTC
>TRBJ2-7|TRBV20-1|NA|NA
CSASTLGTEQYF
TGCAGTGCTTCCACCCTCGGGACCGAGCAGTACTTC
>TRBJ2-3|TRBV13|NA|many
CASSLGRGENTQYF
TGTGCCAGCAGCTTAGGTAGAGGGGAAAATACGCAGTATTTT
>TRBJ2-2|TRBV24-1|NA|NA
CATSLGREAAGELFF
TGTGCCACCAGTCTGGGCAGGGAGGCGGCTGGGGAGCTGTTTTTT
>TRBJ1-1|TRBV20-1|TRBD1|NA
CSAGDRTLNTEAFF
TGCAGTGCTGGGGACAGGACCCTGAACACTGAAGCTTTCTTT
>TRBJ1-3|TRBV12-3/TRBV12-4|NA|few
CASSFLSSGNTIYF
TGTGCCAGCAGTTTTCTTAGCTCTGGAAACACCATATATTTT
>TRBJ2-3|TRBV5-6|TRBD2|few
CASSLRGGYADTQYF
TGTGCCAGCAGCTTGCGGGGGGGATATGCGGATACGCAGTATTTT
>TRBJ2-1|TRBV7-9|NA|few
CASSPSTNEQFF
TGTGCCAGCAGCCCTTCAACGAATGAGCAGTTCTTC
>TRBJ1-4|TRBV4-1|NA|NA
CASSQDFKEKLFF
TGCGCCAGCAGCCAAGATTTTAAGGAAAAACTGTTTTTT
>TRBJ1-1|TRBV30|NA|few
CAWSGVGGSAEAFF
TGTGCCTGGAGTGGCGTAGGGGGTTCCGCTGAAGCTTTCTTT
>TRBJ1-2|TRBV7-2|NA|NA
CASSLLAKNYGYTF
TGTGCCAGCAGCTTATTGGCGAAAAACTATGGCTACACCTTC
>TRBJ2-1|TRBV20-1|NA|few
CSAPLLNQGISYNEQFF
TGCAGTGCTCCCCTCCTAAACCAGGGGATTTCCTACAATGAGCAGTTCTTC